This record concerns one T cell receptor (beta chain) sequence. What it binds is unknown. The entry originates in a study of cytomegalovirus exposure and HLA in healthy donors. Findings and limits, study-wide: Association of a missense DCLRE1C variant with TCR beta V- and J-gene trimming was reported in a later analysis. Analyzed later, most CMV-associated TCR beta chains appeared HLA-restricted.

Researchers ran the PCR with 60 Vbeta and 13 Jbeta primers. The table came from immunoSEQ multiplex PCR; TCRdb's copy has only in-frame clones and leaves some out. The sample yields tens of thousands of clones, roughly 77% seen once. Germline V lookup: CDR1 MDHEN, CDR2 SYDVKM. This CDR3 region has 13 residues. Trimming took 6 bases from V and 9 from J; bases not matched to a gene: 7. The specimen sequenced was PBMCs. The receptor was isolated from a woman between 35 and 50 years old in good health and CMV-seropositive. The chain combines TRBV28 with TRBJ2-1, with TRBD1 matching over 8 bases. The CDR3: CASRQGGIGEQFF. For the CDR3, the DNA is TGTGCCAGCAGACAGGGGGGTATAGGTGAGCAGTTCTTC.